This T cell receptor beta chain originates from a study of cytomegalovirus exposure and HLA in healthy donors. Concerning this clone itself: Its matching antigen is unknown.

Measured with immunoSEQ multiplex PCR; TCRdb has only the in-frame clones, and not every one. This sample has over 200,000 clones, with around four fifths found just once. The CDR3 has 15 amino acids. V lost 8 bases, J lost 2 bases, and 19 bases lay in between. Germline CDR1 MNHEY, CDR2 SMNVEV (reference sequence). Study-wide findings and caveats: The finding came from a later analysis; first-cohort TCR clusters tended to co-occur in the 110 or so validation repertoires. Cytomegalovirus association was listed for under 200 TCR beta chains. Most sequenced TCRs were rare (though some public TCRs occurred in many donors).

This chain links TRBV27 with TRBJ2-7; no clear D. Source material: PBMCs. This sequence was found in a woman under 30 in good health and CMV-seronegative. CDR3 region: CASVMKTPPPYEQYF. Written as DNA, the CDR3 is TGTGCCAGCGTCATGAAGACCCCGCCCCCCTACGAGCAGTACTTC.